A single TCR beta chain is shown here with its context. The data are from a study of OX40 agonist ivuxolimab in advanced cancers. There are 12 residues in the CDR3. V dropped 8 bases and J dropped 14 bases, with 19 bases sitting between them. Germline loops: CDR1 SNHLY, CDR2 FYNNEI. Produced via immunoSEQ multiplex PCR; TCRdb's table is partial and in-frame only. The table includes some 72,000 clones, 84% detected once. The origin of this receptor is an adult with an advanced solid tumor such as melanoma, head and neck, liver or kidney cancer. The chain has TRBV2 and TRBJ2-1; the D gene is possibly TRBD2 (6 bases). The sample here was CD4+ or CD8+ T cells sorted from blood, taken in a trial of the OX40 agonist ivuxolimab. The CDR3 loop reads CASGGTEPKKFF. In DNA form, the CDR3 reads TGTGCCAGCGGAGGGACCGAACCCAAGAAGTTCTTC.